This entry lists 27 T cell receptor beta chains sequenced from one sample in a study of cytomegalovirus exposure and HLA in healthy donors. 13 Jbeta primers and 60 Vbeta primers were used for the PCR. The method was immunoSEQ multiplex PCR; TCRdb's version includes in-frame clones alone and lacks a portion of them. The sample holds around 110,000 clones, 65% seen once. The sample consisted of PBMCs. The receptors stem from a woman aged 40 to 49 in good health and CMV-seropositive.

The chain combines TRBV5-4 with TRBJ1-2, with 9 positions matching TRBD1. This CDR3 has 13 amino acids. Germline loops: CDR1 SGHNT, CDR2 YYREEE (reference sequence). The V segment lost 3 bases and the J segment 8 bases; nucleotides outside the gene matches: 5. The CDR3 DNA reads as TGTGCCAGCAGCTGGGACAGGGTAAACGGCTACACCTTC. This codes for CASSWDRVNGYTF.

This clone was seen a handful of times. This chain uses TRBV27 with TRBJ2-5; D gene uncertain. In germline, CDR1 is MNHEY, CDR2 SMNVEV (reference sequence). The CDR3 totals 13 residues. Trimming stripped 8 bases from V and 2 bases from J, with 12 bases between. The CDR3 sequence: CASSNPEQETQYF. The CDR3, as DNA: TGTGCCAGCTCGAACCCTGAGCAAGAGACCCAGTACTTC.

CDR3 amino acids: CSALGDRVGETQYF. The CDR3 region has the DNA TGCAGCGCCTTGGGAGACAGGGTGGGAGAGACCCAGTACTTC. The chain carries TRBV29-1 and TRBJ2-5, with 7 bases that match TRBD1. J was trimmed by 4 bases and V by 7 bases; bases with no gene match: 12. The CDR3 length is 14 residues. Germline lookup yields CDR1 SQVTM and CDR2 ANQGSEA.

The chain uses TRBV2 and TRBJ1-2, with D perhaps matching TRBD1 (5 bases). This CDR3 is built from 13 residues. Deletions cut 7 bases from V and 4 bases from J, with 13 bases between. Germline CDR1 is SNHLY and CDR2 is FYNNEI. The CDR3 DNA follows: TGTGCCAGCAATCTCCGGGGGTCCTATGGCTACACCTTC. It encodes CASNLRGSYGYTF.

This clone has a handful of counts. The chain has TRBV6-1 and TRBJ1-1, with a weak D call TRBD1 (5 bases). The V gene lost 2 bases and the J gene lost 3 bases, with 10 bases spanning the gap. This CDR3 spans 14 amino acids. CDR1 MNHNS and CDR2 SASEGT come from the germline V gene. The CDR3 reads CASSEIRGDTEAFF. The CDR3 DNA reads as TGTGCCAGCAGTGAAATCCGGGGGGACACTGAAGCTTTCTTT.

The chain uses TRBV29-1 and TRBJ2-7; 9 bases fit TRBD1. With 5 bases clipped from V and 4 bases from J, the junction kept 9 bases outside the gene matches. This CDR3 contains 14 residues. The germline gives CDR1 SQVTM, CDR2 ANQGSEA. CDR3 loop: CSVSSGQGLYEQYF. Here the CDR3 DNA reads TGCAGCGTTTCATCAGGACAGGGGTTGTACGAGCAGTACTTC.

This chain uses TRBV4-2 with TRBJ2-1; D is possibly TRBD2 (5 bases). Germline CDR1 is LGHNA and CDR2 is YNFKEQ. There are 15 residues in the CDR3. The V and J ends lost 7 bases and 3 bases respectively, with 16 bases between them. CDR3 region: CASTPRTGIYNEQFF. CDR3 bases: TGTGCCAGCACCCCCCGTACCGGGATCTACAATGAGCAGTTCTTC.

The chain has TRBV5-1 and TRBJ1-2; 7 nucleotides align to TRBD1. The CDR3 runs to 17 residues. V shed 4 bases, J shed 4 bases, and the junction held 16 bases outside the gene matches. Germline-derived CDR1 and CDR2 are SGHRS and YFSETQ. This chain's CDR3 is CASSERDSTIFSYGYTF. In DNA form, the CDR3 reads TGCGCCAGCAGCGAGAGGGACAGCACCATTTTTAGCTATGGCTACACCTTC. The entire variable domain, with the rest obtained from reference TRBV5-1 and TRBJ1-2, is as follows: KAGVTQTPRYLIKTRGQQVTLSCSPISGHRSVSWYQQTPGQGLQFLFEYFSETQRNKGNFPGRFSGRQFSNSRSEMNVSTLELGDSALYLCASSERDSTIFSYGYTFGSGTRLTVV.

The chain is built from TRBV6-4 and TRBJ2-7, with 12 bases matching TRBD2. V was clipped by 3 bases and J by 4 bases; unmatched bases: 13. The CDR3 covers 18 residues. The germline V gene has CDR1 MRHNA and CDR2 SNTAGT. The CDR3 reads CASSDTLAGGPLKYEQYF. The CDR3 DNA sequence: TGTGCCAGCAGTGATACACTAGCGGGAGGACCGCTGAAGTACGAGCAGTACTTC.

This chain uses TRBV6-6 with TRBJ1-5; tentatively, D is TRBD1 (5 bases). The CDR3 extends over 14 amino acids. Germline CDR1 MNHNY, CDR2 SVGAGI (reference sequence). V lost 6 bases and J 4 bases, leaving 13 bases between the germline ends. The DNA for the CDR3 is TGTGCCAGCAGCCTTCAGGGCAGTAATCAGCCCCAGCATTTT. Protein: CASSLQGSNQPQHF.

The chain uses TRBV29-1 and TRBJ1-1; 9 bases match TRBD1. Germline V gives CDR1 SQVTM, CDR2 ANQGSEA. With 7 bases clipped from V and 5 bases from J, the junction kept 11 bases outside the gene matches. CDR3 length: 14 amino acids. The CDR3 DNA reads as TGCAGCGGCGACGGGGGACAGGGTGAAACTGAAGCTTTCTTT. This translates into CSGDGGQGETEAFF.

V and J are TRBV7-6 and TRBJ2-1; 12 bases fit TRBD2. Trimming cost V 6 bases and J 7 bases; bases outside gene matches: 4. The CDR3 sequence is 14 residues long. Germline values: CDR1 SGHVS, CDR2 FNYEAQ. The CDR3 protein is CASRSGLAGNEQFF. For the CDR3, the DNA is TGTGCCAGCAGATCGGGACTAGCGGGTAATGAGCAGTTCTTC.

This chain connects TRBV27 to TRBJ2-7, with 9 bases aligning to TRBD1. The CDR3 is 14 amino acids. V lost 2 bases, J lost 4 bases, and 3 bases stayed unmatched. The germline CDR1 and CDR2 sequences are MNHEY and SMNVEV (reference sequence). CDR3 nucleotides: TGTGCCAGCAGTTTACGAGGACAGGGGTACGAGCAGTACTTC. It is translated as CASSLRGQGYEQYF.

V and J are TRBV5-1 and TRBJ2-1, with TRBD2 matching over 9 bases. This CDR3 is 17 amino acids long. Germline trimming cut 2 bases from V and 0 bases from J; bases unmatched to any gene: 6. Per the germline V gene, CDR1 is SGHRS and CDR2 is YFSETQ. DNA of the CDR3: TGCGCCAGCAGCTTTACTAGCGGGCCGAGCTCCTACAATGAGCAGTTCTTC. It yields the protein CASSFTSGPSSYNEQFF.

The sample holds a few counts of this clone. The chain uses TRBV7-2 and TRBJ1-5; no firm D call. This CDR3 has 15 amino acids. Germline V gene sequence: CDR1 SGHTA, CDR2 FQGNSA. The V gene lost 3 bases and the J gene lost 6 bases, with 15 bases spanning the gap. The CDR3 reads CASSFGGQYSQPQHF. The CDR3 DNA is TGTGCCAGCAGCTTCGGAGGTCAATACTCTCAGCCCCAGCATTTT.

The gene calls are TRBV4-1 and TRBJ2-2, with 12 bases matching TRBD1. CDR1 MGHRA and CDR2 YSYEKL come from the germline V gene. This CDR3 is built from 17 residues. Trimming at V came to 1 base and at J to 6 bases, leaving 6 bases not matched to a gene. CDR3 in DNA: TGCGCCAGCAGCCAAGCAGGAGGGACAGGGGGCCCCGGGGAGCTGTTTTTT. It specifies CASSQAGGTGGPGELFF.

V usage is TRBV2 and J usage is TRBJ2-2, with D perhaps matching TRBD2 (5 bases). CDR3 length: 16 residues. Germline values: CDR1 SNHLY, CDR2 FYNNEI. V gave up 6 bases and J gave up 0 bases, with 14 bases separating them. The CDR3 region has the DNA TGTGCCAGCAGCCTCGGACTGATCGCGAACACCGGGGAGCTGTTTTTT. Residues: CASSLGLIANTGELFF.

This chain uses TRBV6-6 with TRBJ1-5; D is perhaps TRBD1 (5 bases). Trimming stripped 1 base from V and 3 bases from J, with 13 bases between. Per germline, CDR1 MNHNY and CDR2 SVGAGI (reference sequence). The CDR3 runs to 16 residues. The chain's CDR3 is CASSYYDSGINQPQHF. The CDR3, as DNA: TGTGCCAGCAGTTACTACGACAGCGGGATCAATCAGCCCCAGCATTTT.

The V call is TRBV9, the J call TRBJ2-3; 9 bases match TRBD2. Germline CDR1 SGDLS, CDR2 YYNGEE. This CDR3 comprises 15 residues. V lost 1 base, J lost 5 bases, and 5 bases stayed unmatched. CDR3 sequence (DNA): TGTGCCAGCAGCGTAAGCGGGAGGCCTGTAGATACGCAGTATTTT. Its protein is CASSVSGRPVDTQYF.

The chain is built from TRBV6-1 and TRBJ2-1; D is uncertain. The CDR3 length is 11 residues. The V end was cut by 11 bases, the J end by 6 bases, with 11 bases between. Germline V lookup: CDR1 MNHNS, CDR2 SASEGT. The CDR3 sequence is CAARDPNEQFF. In nucleotides, the CDR3 is TGTGCCGCAAGAGATCCCAATGAGCAGTTCTTC.

The rearrangement uses TRBV2 and TRBJ2-7, with a possible D match to TRBD2 (7 bases). The germline V gene encodes CDR1 SNHLY and CDR2 FYNNEI. This CDR3 region has 12 residues. The V and J ends lost 8 bases and 1 base respectively, with 9 bases between them. The CDR3 sequence is CASGRGSYEQYF. DNA for the CDR3: TGTGCCAGCGGGAGGGGGTCCTACGAGCAGTACTTC.

The gene calls are TRBV10-3 and TRBJ1-1; weak D call: TRBD1 (5 bases). This CDR3 spans 15 amino acids. Germline lookup yields CDR1 ENHRY and CDR2 SYGVKD. Trimming left V 2 bases short and J 1 base short, with 11 bases between. CDR3: CAISEPRDRNTEAFF. For the CDR3, the DNA is TGTGCCATCAGTGAGCCACGCGACAGGAACACTGAAGCTTTCTTT.

V usage is TRBV7-2 and J usage is TRBJ2-1; TRBD2 is a possible D gene (5 bases). Between the trimmed V and J ends, which lost 1 base and 5 bases, there was a span of 9 bases. Germline lookup yields CDR1 SGHTA and CDR2 FQGNSA. The CDR3 has 14 amino acids. The chain's CDR3 is CASSLEASHNEQFF. CDR3 nucleotide sequence: TGTGCCAGCAGCTTAGAAGCTAGCCACAATGAGCAGTTCTTC.

This clone was picked up one time. The chain employs TRBV11-2 and TRBJ1-2; 7 bases match TRBD1. The CDR3 runs to 14 residues. CDR1 is SGHAT and CDR2 is FQNNGV in the germline V gene. Unmatched junction bases numbered 4, after V lost 3 bases and J lost 3 bases. In nucleotides, the CDR3 is TGTGCCAGCAGCTTCACAACAGGGGACTATGGCTACACCTTC. Its translation is CASSFTTGDYGYTF.

The V gene is TRBV25-1, the J gene TRBJ2-3; 10 nucleotides agree with TRBD2. J gave up 2 bases and V 5 bases, and 4 bases lay outside the gene matches. Germline V lookup: CDR1 MGHDK, CDR2 SYGVNS. The CDR3 sequence is 15 residues long. CDR3 protein: CASSPAGGNTDTQYF. The CDR3 region has the DNA TGTGCCAGCAGTCCAGCGGGAGGGAACACAGATACGCAGTATTTT.

The rearrangement links TRBV19 to TRBJ2-3, with 7 nucleotides matching TRBD1. The CDR3 runs 14 residues. Unmatched junction bases numbered 2, after V lost 3 bases and J lost 2 bases. Looked up from germline, CDR1 is LNHDA and CDR2 is SQIVND (reference sequence). The CDR3 nucleotides are TGTGCCAGTAGTATGGACAGGCCCACAGATACGCAGTATTTT. Encoded protein: CASSMDRPTDTQYF.

This clone was picked up a small number of times. The V call is TRBV29-1, the J call TRBJ2-7; perhaps TRBD2 as D (5 bases). Germline V gene lookup returns CDR1 SQVTM and CDR2 ANQGSEA. V lost 7 bases and J 1 base, leaving 17 bases between the germline ends. The CDR3 contains 14 residues. CDR3 in amino acids: CSAQAGDYSYEQYF. The CDR3 DNA reads as TGCAGCGCTCAAGCTGGAGACTATTCCTACGAGCAGTACTTC.